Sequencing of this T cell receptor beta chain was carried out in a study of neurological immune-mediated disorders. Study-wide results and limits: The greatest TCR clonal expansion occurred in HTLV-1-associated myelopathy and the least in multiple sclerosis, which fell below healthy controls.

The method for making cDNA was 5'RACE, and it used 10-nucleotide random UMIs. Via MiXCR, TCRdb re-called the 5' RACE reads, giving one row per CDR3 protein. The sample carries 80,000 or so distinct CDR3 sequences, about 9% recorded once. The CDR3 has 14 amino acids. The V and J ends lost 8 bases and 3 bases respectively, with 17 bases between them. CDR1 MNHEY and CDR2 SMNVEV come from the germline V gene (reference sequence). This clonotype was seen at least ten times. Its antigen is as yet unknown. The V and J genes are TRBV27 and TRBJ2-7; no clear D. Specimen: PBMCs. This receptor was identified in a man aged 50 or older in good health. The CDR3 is CASPQPSVYYEQYF. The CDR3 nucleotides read TGTGCCAGCCCCCAGCCCAGTGTATACTACGAGCAGTACTTC.